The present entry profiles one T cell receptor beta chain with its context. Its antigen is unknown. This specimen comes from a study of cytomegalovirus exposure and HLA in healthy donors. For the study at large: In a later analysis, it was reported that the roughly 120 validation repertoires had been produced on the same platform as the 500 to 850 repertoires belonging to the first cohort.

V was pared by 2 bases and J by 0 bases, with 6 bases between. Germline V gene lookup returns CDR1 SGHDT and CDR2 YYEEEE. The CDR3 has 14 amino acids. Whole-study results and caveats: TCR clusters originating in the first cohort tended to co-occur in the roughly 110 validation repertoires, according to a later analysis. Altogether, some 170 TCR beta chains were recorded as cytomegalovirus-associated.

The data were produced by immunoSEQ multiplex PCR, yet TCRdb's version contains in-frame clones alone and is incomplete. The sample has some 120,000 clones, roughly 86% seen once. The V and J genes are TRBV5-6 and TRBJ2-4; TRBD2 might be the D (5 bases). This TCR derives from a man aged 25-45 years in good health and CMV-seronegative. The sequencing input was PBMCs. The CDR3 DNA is TGTGCCAGCAGCTTACGGGAAGCCAAAAACATTCAGTACTTC. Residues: CASSLREAKNIQYF.